This paragraph covers one TCR beta chain sequence. This entry belongs to a study of blood T cell repertoires in COVID-19. The repertoire was sequenced with immunoSEQ multiplex PCR; TCRdb's copy has only in-frame clones and lacks some. The sample holds over 200,000 clones, approximately 90% seen once. This CDR3 has 16 amino acids. With V trimmed by 6 bases and J by 5 bases, 12 bases remained unmatched. CDR1 is KGHSH, CDR2 LQKENI, per germline. The rearrangement uses TRBV18 and TRBJ1-3; TRBD1 matches 8 bases. The sequenced sample consisted of peripheral blood. This receptor was taken from a man in his sixties with COVID-19, enrolled during active disease. This chain's CDR3 is CASSSPTGASRNTIYF. The CDR3 DNA reads as TGTGCCAGCTCTTCACCGACAGGGGCGAGCCGAAACACCATATATTTT.